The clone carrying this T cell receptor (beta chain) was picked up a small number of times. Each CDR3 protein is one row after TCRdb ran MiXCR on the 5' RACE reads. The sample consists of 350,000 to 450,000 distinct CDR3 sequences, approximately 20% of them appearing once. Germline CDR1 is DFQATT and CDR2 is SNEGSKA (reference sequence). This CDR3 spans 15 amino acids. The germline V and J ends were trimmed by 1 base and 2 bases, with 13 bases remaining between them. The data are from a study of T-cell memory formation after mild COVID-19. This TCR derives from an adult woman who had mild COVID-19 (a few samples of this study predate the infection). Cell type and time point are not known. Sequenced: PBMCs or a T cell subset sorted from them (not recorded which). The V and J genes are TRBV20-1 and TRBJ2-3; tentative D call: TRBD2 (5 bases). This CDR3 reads CSARGERRYTDTQYF. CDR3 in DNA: TGCAGTGCTAGAGGGGAGAGACGGTACACAGATACGCAGTATTTT.